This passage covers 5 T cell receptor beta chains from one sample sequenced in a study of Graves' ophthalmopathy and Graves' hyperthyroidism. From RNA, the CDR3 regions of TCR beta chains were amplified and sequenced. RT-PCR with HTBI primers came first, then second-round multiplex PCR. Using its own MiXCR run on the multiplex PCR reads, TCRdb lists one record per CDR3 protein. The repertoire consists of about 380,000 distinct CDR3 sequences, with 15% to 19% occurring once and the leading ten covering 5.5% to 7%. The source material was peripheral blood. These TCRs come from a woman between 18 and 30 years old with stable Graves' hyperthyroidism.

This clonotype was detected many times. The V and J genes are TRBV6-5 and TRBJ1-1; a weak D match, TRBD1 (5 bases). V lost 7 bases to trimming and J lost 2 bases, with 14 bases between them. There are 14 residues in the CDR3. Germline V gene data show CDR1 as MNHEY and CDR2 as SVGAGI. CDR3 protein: CASNFGGTNTEAFF. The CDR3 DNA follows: TGTGCCAGCAATTTTGGGGGAACAAACACTGAAGCTTTCTTT.

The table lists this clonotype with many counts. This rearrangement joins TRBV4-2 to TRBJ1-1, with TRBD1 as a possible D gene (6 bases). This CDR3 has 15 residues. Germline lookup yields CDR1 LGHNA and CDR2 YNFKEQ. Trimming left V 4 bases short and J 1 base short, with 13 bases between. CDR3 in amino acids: CASSLLRGGNTEAFF. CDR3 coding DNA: TGTGCCAGCAGCCTCTTAAGAGGGGGGAACACTGAAGCTTTCTTT.

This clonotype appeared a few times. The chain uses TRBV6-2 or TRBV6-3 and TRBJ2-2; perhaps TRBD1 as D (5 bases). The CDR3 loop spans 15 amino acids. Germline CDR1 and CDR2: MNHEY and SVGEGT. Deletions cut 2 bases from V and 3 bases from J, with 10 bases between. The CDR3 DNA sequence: TGTGCCAGCAGTTACGACACAGGATACACCGGGGAGCTGTTTTTT. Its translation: CASSYDTGYTGELFF.

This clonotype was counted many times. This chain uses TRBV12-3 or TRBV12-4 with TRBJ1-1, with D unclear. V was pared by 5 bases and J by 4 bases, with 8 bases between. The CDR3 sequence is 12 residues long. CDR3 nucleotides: TGTGCCAGCAGTCTTACGACCACTGAAGCTTTCTTT. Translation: CASSLTTTEAFF.

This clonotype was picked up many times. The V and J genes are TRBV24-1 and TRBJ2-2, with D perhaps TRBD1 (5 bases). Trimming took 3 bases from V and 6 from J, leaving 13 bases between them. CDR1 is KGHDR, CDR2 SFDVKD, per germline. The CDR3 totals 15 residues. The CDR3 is CATSDIAEGAGELFF. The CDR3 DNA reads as TGTGCCACCAGTGATATCGCTGAAGGGGCCGGGGAGCTGTTTTTT.